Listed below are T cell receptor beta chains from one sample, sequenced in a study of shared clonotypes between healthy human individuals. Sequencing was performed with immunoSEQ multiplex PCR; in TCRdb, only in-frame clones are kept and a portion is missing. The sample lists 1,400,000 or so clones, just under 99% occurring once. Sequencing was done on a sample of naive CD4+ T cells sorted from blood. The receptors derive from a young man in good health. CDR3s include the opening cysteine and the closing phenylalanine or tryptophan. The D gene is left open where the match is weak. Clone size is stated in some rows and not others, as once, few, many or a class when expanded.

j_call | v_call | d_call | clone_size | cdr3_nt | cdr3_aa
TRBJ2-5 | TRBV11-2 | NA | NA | TGTGCCAGCAGCGCCGGGGTATCCCAAGAGACCCAGTACTTC | CASSAGVSQETQYF
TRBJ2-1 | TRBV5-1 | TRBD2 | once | TGCGCCAGCAGCTCCGGAACTAGCGGGTACCTTTATGAGCAGTTCTTC | CASSSGTSGYLYEQFF
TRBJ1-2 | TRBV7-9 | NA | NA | TGTGCCAGCAGCTTAGGTCAGGGAGCTAACTATGGCTACACCTTC | CASSLGQGANYGYTF
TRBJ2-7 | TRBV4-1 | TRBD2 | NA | TGCGCCAGCAGTAAAGCGGGTCTAGCGGGAGGTGGCTACGAGCAGTACTTC | CASSKAGLAGGGYEQYF
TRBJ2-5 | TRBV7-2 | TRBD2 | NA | TGTGCCAGCAGCTTCCAGCGGGGGCAAGAGACCCAGTACTTC | CASSFQRGQETQYF
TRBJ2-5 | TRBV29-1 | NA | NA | TGCAGCGTTTCGGTTTACACGTATCGGGAGACCCAGTACTTC | CSVSVYTYRETQYF
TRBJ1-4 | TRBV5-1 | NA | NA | TGCGCCAGCAGCTTGGTAGGGTCGGCTAATGAAAAACTGTTTTTT | CASSLVGSANEKLFF
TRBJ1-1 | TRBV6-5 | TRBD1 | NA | TGTGCCAGTAGTGTTACAGGGGGCTTAGGCACTGAAGCTTTCTTT | CASSVTGGLGTEAFF
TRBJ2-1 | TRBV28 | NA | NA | TGTGCCACCCTCGGGGCTAATGAGCAGTTCTTC | CATLGANEQFF
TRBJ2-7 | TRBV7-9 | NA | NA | TGTGCCAGCAGCTTAGCGCTCGGCAGGGGCACAGAGCAGTACTTC | CASSLALGRGTEQYF
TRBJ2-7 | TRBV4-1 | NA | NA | TGCGCCAGCAGCCAACCTTGGGACTCGTCGACTTACGAGCAGTACTTC | CASSQPWDSSTYEQYF
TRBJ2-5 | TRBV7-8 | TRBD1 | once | TGTGCCAGCAGCTTCGGACAGGGAGGTCAAGAGACCCAGTACTTC | CASSFGQGGQETQYF
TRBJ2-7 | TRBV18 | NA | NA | TGTGCCAGCTCACCACAGGGGACCACCTTCAACTACGAGCAGTACTTC | CASSPQGTTFNYEQYF
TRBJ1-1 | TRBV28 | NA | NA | TGTGCCAGCAGTTCCAAGTTCGGGGGCAGGCACACTGAAGCTTTCTTT | CASSSKFGGRHTEAFF
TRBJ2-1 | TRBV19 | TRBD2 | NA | TGTGCCAGTAGTTCCCTAGCGGGAGCTAGAAATGAGCAGTTCTTC | CASSSLAGARNEQFF
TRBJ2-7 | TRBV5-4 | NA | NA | TGTGCCAGCAGCTGGACCCATGCCCAGGAGCAGTACTTC | CASSWTHAQEQYF
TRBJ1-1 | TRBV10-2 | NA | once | TGCGCCAGCAGTGAGGGAGTCGGTCGGTGGACTGAAGCTTTCTTT | CASSEGVGRWTEAFF
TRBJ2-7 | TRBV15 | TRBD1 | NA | TGTGCCACCGCGAGGGACAGCTCCTACGAGCAGTACTTC | CATARDSSYEQYF
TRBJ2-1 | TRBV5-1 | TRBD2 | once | TGCGCCAGCAGCTTTGGGCTAGCGGGAGGGCTCGATGAGCAGTTCTTC | CASSFGLAGGLDEQFF
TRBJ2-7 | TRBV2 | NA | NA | TGTGCCAGCAGTGAAAACGAATACGAGCAGTACTTC | CASSENEYEQYF
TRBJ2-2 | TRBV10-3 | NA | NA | TGTGCCATCACGGGGGGCCGCTTTGAAGGGGAGCTGTTTTTT | CAITGGRFEGELFF
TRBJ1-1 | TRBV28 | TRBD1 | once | TGTGCCAGCAGTTTAGGGACAGGGGGCGCGAGGGGCACTGAAGCTTTCTTT | CASSLGTGGARGTEAFF
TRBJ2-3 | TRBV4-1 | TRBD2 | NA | TGCGCCAGCAGCCAAGGGATAGCGGGAAGCACAGATACGCAGTATTTT | CASSQGIAGSTDTQYF
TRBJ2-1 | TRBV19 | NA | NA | TGTGCCAGTAGCCCAGCTTCCGGGGGCCGATACAATGAGCAGTTCTTC | CASSPASGGRYNEQFF
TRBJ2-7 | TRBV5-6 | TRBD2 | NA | TGTGCCAGCAGCCCCGGGAGGACTACTGCCGAGCAGTACTTC | CASSPGRTTAEQYF
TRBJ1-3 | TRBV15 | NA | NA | TGTGCCACCCCGCCTTGTCACCGGAGAAGCTCTGGAAACACCATATATTTT | CATPPCHRRSSGNTIYF
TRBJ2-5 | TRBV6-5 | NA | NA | TGTGCCAGCAGAGCCGGGCCCTCCTGGGGGGAGACCCAGTACTTC | CASRAGPSWGETQYF
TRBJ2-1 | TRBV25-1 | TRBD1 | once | TGTGCCAGACCGGGACAGGGGGACAATGAGCAGTTCTTC | CARPGQGDNEQFF
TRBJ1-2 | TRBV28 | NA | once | TGTGCCAGCACCCAGCCGGGACCGGGGTATGGCTACACCTTC | CASTQPGPGYGYTF